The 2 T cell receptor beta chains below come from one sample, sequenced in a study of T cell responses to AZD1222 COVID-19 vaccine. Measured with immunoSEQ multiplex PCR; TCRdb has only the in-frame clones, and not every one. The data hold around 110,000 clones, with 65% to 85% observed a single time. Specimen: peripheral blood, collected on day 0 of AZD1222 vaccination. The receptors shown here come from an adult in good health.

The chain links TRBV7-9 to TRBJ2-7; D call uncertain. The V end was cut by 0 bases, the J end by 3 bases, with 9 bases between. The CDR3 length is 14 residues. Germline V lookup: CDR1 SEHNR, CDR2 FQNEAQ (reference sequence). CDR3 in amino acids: CASSLAGRNYEQYF. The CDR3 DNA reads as TGTGCCAGCAGCTTAGCGGGCAGGAACTACGAGCAGTACTTC.

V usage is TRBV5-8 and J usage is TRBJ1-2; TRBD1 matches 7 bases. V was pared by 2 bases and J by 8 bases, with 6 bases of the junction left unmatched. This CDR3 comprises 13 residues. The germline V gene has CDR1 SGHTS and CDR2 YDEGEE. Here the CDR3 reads CASSLNRGGGYTF. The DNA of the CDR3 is TGTGCCAGCAGCTTAAACAGGGGAGGAGGCTACACCTTC.